Presented here are 8 T cell receptor beta chains from one specimen sequenced in a study of shared T cell receptors in the human thymus. Clones were sequenced by immunoSEQ multiplex PCR, and TCRdb holds only the in-frame ones, with some missing. The data contain 640,000 or so clones, approximately 87% of them singletons. This sample was shared with a second study, whose subject was human thymus T cells.

Sequencing was carried out using thymocytes. These TCRs come from a boy under two years old with a congenital heart defect.

The gene calls are TRBV7-9 and TRBJ1-1, with D unclear. Germline lookup yields CDR1 SEHNR and CDR2 FQNEAQ (reference sequence). V shed 2 bases and J shed 1 base, with 8 bases lying between them. The CDR3 has 14 residues. For the CDR3, the DNA is TGTGCCAGCAGCTTACCGGGTTCGAACACTGAAGCTTTCTTT. This sequence encodes CASSLPGSNTEAFF.

The chain joins TRBV27 to TRBJ2-7; TRBD1 matches 9 bases. This CDR3 region has 13 residues. The trim removed 5 bases at V and 2 bases at J, leaving 1 base unmatched. From germline, CDR1 is MNHEY and CDR2 SMNVEV (reference sequence). CDR3 coding DNA: TGTGCCAGCAGTGGACAGGGGACCTACGAGCAGTACTTC. Translated: CASSGQGTYEQYF.

The chain combines TRBV25-1 with TRBJ2-1; 10 positions match TRBD2. The germline CDR1 and CDR2 sequences are MGHDK and SYGVNS. V was pared by 4 bases and J by 0 bases, with 6 bases of the junction left unmatched. The CDR3 spans 17 residues. CDR3 residues: CASSGGLALSSYNEQFF. The CDR3 nucleotides are TGTGCCAGCAGTGGGGGACTAGCGCTGAGCTCCTACAATGAGCAGTTCTTC.

The rearrangement uses TRBV19 and TRBJ2-4; D gene unclear. Germline V gene sequence: CDR1 LNHDA, CDR2 SQIVND (reference sequence). CDR3 length: 14 amino acids. With 6 bases removed from V and 0 bases from J, the gap between germline ends came to 9 bases. This CDR3 is CASSIAVAKNIQYF. CDR3 DNA: TGTGCCAGTAGCATTGCGGTAGCCAAAAACATTCAGTACTTC.

Comment on this clone: A junction end diverges from the germline sequence, so it may reflect a read error. The gene calls are TRBV7-9 and TRBJ1-6; tentative D call: TRBD1 (6 bases). Germline CDR1 is SEHNR and CDR2 is FQNEAQ (reference sequence). The CDR3 runs 14 residues. CDR3 loop: CASSHRVVGSPPHF. Written as DNA, the CDR3 is TGTGCCAGCAGCCACAGGGTCGTCGGTTCACCCCCCCACTTT.

CDR3 DNA: TGTGCCAGCAGCTTAGTTCAAGGGGGCCAAGAGACCCAGTACTTC. It yields the protein CASSLVQGGQETQYF. The chain joins TRBV7-2 to TRBJ2-5; a possible D gene is TRBD1 (6 bases). Germline CDR1 SGHTA, CDR2 FQGNSA. The CDR3 sequence is 15 residues long. V was clipped by 1 base and J by 1 base, with 10 bases between them. Filled out from reference TRBV7-2 and TRBJ2-5, the complete variable domain reads GAGVSQSPSNKVTEKGKDVELRCDPISGHTALYWYRQSLGQGLEFLIYFQGNSAPDKSGLPSDRFSAERTGGSVSTLTIQRTQQEDSAVYLCASSLVQGGQETQYFGPGTRLLVL.

The rearrangement uses TRBV7-9 and TRBJ1-2; D is unclear. The CDR3 is 14 residues long. Germline V gene lookup returns CDR1 SEHNR and CDR2 FQNEAQ (reference sequence). V was pared by 8 bases and J by 4 bases, with 17 bases between. In nucleotides, the CDR3 is TGTGCCAGCCAGAGGGTCGATGGTAGCTATGGCTACACCTTC. This codes for CASQRVDGSYGYTF.

This rearrangement joins TRBV5-4 to TRBJ2-3, with TRBD2 matching over 14 bases. CDR1 and CDR2 (germline): SGHNT, YYREEE (reference sequence). The CDR3 sequence is 18 residues long. J lost 2 bases, V lost 6 bases, and 11 bases had no gene match. The CDR3 reads CASTPGLAGGPNTDTQYF. The DNA of the CDR3 is TGTGCCAGCACCCCCGGACTAGCGGGGGGACCGAACACAGATACGCAGTATTTT.